The 9 T cell receptor beta chains reported below all come from one sample, sequenced in a study of blood T cell repertoires in COVID-19. The assay was immunoSEQ multiplex PCR, and TCRdb's table has in-frame clones only and misses some. The table has around 260,000 clones, approximately 85% seen once. The sample was PBMCs or T cells enriched from blood (not recorded which). These TCRs come from a woman aged 25 to 39 who had recovered from COVID-19.

The V and J genes are TRBV30 and TRBJ1-3; the D gene is possibly TRBD1 (5 bases). Trimming took 8 bases from V and 4 from J, leaving 9 bases between them. The CDR3 has 11 residues. From germline, CDR1 is GTSNPN and CDR2 SVGIG (reference sequence). CDR3 in amino acids: CAGTRGNTIYF. CDR3 nucleotides: TGTGCCGGGACGCGGGGAAACACCATATATTTT.

The chain carries TRBV6-5 and TRBJ1-1, with 8 nucleotides matching TRBD1. CDR1 and CDR2 (germline): MNHEY, SVGAGI. Losses at the gene ends were 7 bases for V and 9 bases for J; bases not matched to a gene: 4. The CDR3 is 11 residues long. The CDR3 DNA follows: TGTGCCAGCATCGACAGGGGAAAAGCTTTCTTT. It encodes CASIDRGKAFF.

J is TRBJ2-5 and V is TRBV7-2; possible D gene TRBD2, 6 bases. This CDR3 has 14 residues. Looked up from germline, CDR1 is SGHTA and CDR2 is FQGNSA. The V gene lost 1 base and the J gene lost 2 bases, with 8 bases spanning the gap. CDR3: CASSLERGQETQYF. The CDR3 coding sequence is TGTGCCAGCAGCTTAGAACGGGGGCAAGAGACCCAGTACTTC.

The V and J genes are TRBV7-9 and TRBJ1-1, with D maybe TRBD1 (6 bases). The germline V gene encodes CDR1 SEHNR and CDR2 FQNEAQ (reference sequence). V lost 5 bases and J 9 bases, leaving 16 bases between the germline ends. This CDR3 comprises 13 residues. The CDR3 nucleotides read TGTGCCAGCAGCCCAGGTACAGGGCCTCAAGCTTTCTTT. Its translation is CASSPGTGPQAFF.

This clone is a singleton in its sample. The chain employs TRBV30 and TRBJ2-5; 11 bases align to TRBD2. V shed 2 bases and J 5 bases; nucleotides not matched to a gene: 4. The germline CDR1 and CDR2 sequences are GTSNPN and SVGIG (reference sequence). This CDR3 region has 14 residues. The CDR3 DNA is TGTGCCTGGAGTCCTGGGACTAGCGGTGAGACCCAGTACTTC. Its translation: CAWSPGTSGETQYF.

The V gene is TRBV5-1, the J gene TRBJ2-3; a weak D match, TRBD2 (5 bases). The length of the CDR3 is 15 residues. Germline V lookup: CDR1 SGHRS, CDR2 YFSETQ. Trimming removed 2 bases from V and 2 bases from J, with 12 bases in between. This CDR3 reads CASSLAGVITDTQYF. The CDR3 nucleotides are TGCGCCAGCAGCTTAGCCGGGGTGATCACAGATACGCAGTATTTT.

The gene calls are TRBV5-5 and TRBJ2-7; TRBD2 matches at 9 bases. Trimming removed 5 bases from V and 4 bases from J; junction bases left unmatched: 4. The germline CDR1 and CDR2 sequences are SGHKS and YYEKEE (reference sequence). CDR3 length: 13 amino acids. The CDR3 DNA reads as TGTGCCAGCAGGCGGGGGGGAGGTTACGAGCAGTACTTC. As protein: CASRRGGGYEQYF.

The chain recombines TRBV12-5 with TRBJ2-3; D gene unclear. Trimming stripped 7 bases from V and 3 bases from J, with 17 bases between. Germline CDR1 LGHNT, CDR2 FRNRAP. The CDR3 is made up of 15 amino acids. DNA of the CDR3: TGTGCTAGTGCCTTTACCCCAGGAAGGACAGATACGCAGTATTTT. Protein: CASAFTPGRTDTQYF.

This rearrangement joins TRBV3-1 (or the pseudogene TRBV3-2) to TRBJ2-3; TRBD2 agrees at 7 bases. Germline trimming cut 3 bases from V and 1 base from J; bases unmatched to any gene: 22. The CDR3 length is 21 residues. CDR1 is LGHDT, CDR2 YNNKEL, per germline (reference sequence). The CDR3 sequence: CASSHDSREGQNPLGTDTQYF. Here the CDR3 DNA reads TGTGCCAGCAGCCACGACAGTAGGGAGGGGCAGAACCCTCTCGGCACAGATACGCAGTATTTT.